The rows below give T cell receptor beta chains drawn from one sample of a study of T cells expressing NK-cell markers. TCRdb re-analyzed the 5' RACE reads; it lists each CDR3 protein once, without DNA. The sample totals 120,000 to 150,000 distinct CDR3 sequences. Sequenced sample: blood T cells: a sorted CD56 or NKG2C T cell subset, CD4+ or CD8+ T cells, or bulk PBMC T cells (not recorded which). Receptors were obtained from a man aged 18-30 years in good health. Each CDR3 is given with its conserved first and last residue.

v_gene	j_gene	CDR3aa
TRBV5-1	TRBJ2-7	CASSLRTDGYEQYF
TRBV6-1	TRBJ2-1	CASSTIQGFPNEQFF
TRBV10-3	TRBJ2-2	CAISSGTTTGELFF
TRBV5-4	TRBJ1-1	CASSPGTGLSGTEAFF
TRBV4-2	TRBJ2-3	CASSQSPGAGVTDTQYF
TRBV6-6	TRBJ1-2	CASSYSNVDGYTF
TRBV12-3/TRBV12-4	TRBJ2-2	CASSLPIAGGANTGELFF
TRBV2	TRBJ1-2	CASIRPPGWGYTF
TRBV6-5	TRBJ2-2	CASSYEGGIGELFF
TRBV7-8	TRBJ2-5	CASSLARGLAEETQYF
TRBV11-2	TRBJ2-3	CASSFLDDGDTQYF
TRBV11-2	TRBJ2-2	CASSLDLAYTGELFF
TRBV12-3/TRBV12-4	TRBJ1-1	CASTEGGRADTEAFF
TRBV11-2	TRBJ2-3	CASSWGEGKVPDTQYF
TRBV12-3/TRBV12-4	TRBJ2-7	CASGLAGGGDEQYF
TRBV3-1	TRBJ2-7	CASSQDPGGPWEQYF
TRBV5-4	TRBJ2-1	CASSLPSGRGVEFF
TRBV20-1	TRBJ1-4	CSARDSGLGEKLFF
TRBV19	TRBJ2-3	CASSPGTVLPGTQYF
TRBV29-1	TRBJ1-5	CSVVLVGTGLTQPQHF